Reported below is one T cell receptor beta chain. This sample was taken from a study of control samples from healthy donors and cancer patients. The V gene end was trimmed by 6 bases and the J gene end by 0 bases; junction bases not matched to a gene: 16. The CDR3 totals 19 residues. CDR1 SQVTM and CDR2 ANQGSEA come from the germline V gene. Some clones are missing from TCRdb's copy, which holds only in-frame ones; the method was immunoSEQ multiplex PCR. The sample table sets out fewer than 200,000 clones. Sequencing input: blood. The rearrangement uses TRBV29-1 and TRBJ2-3; 12 bases fit TRBD2. The sequence was collected from a woman in her 30s in good health. The CDR3 sequence: CSVGKRLAGAPRSTDTQYF. The CDR3 DNA reads TGCAGCGTCGGAAAAAGACTAGCGGGGGCGCCGAGGAGCACAGATACGCAGTATTTT.